What follows is one T cell receptor beta chain and its context. The data belong to a study of cytomegalovirus exposure and HLA in healthy donors. The wider study: The study's early data release held roughly 91 million unique TCRs from HLA-typed donors.

The CDR3 is 13 amino acids. The V end lost 4 bases, the J end lost 2 bases, and 8 bases lay between the germline ends. From germline, CDR1 is MGHRA and CDR2 YSYEKL. Primers for the PCR totalled 60 Vbeta and 13 Jbeta. Produced via immunoSEQ multiplex PCR; TCRdb's table is partial and in-frame only. The data contain about 200,000 clones, about 81% of them seen just once; the ten biggest clones take up 2.5% to 3%. This TCR derives from a woman in her thirties or forties in good health and CMV-seronegative. V and J are TRBV4-1 and TRBJ1-2; TRBD1 might be the D (6 bases). Sequencing input: PBMCs. Written as DNA, the CDR3 is TGCGCCAGCAGCCCCGGACAGAACTATGGCTACACCTTC. Its translation: CASSPGQNYGYTF.